Each of the 22 T cell receptor beta chains below was sequenced from the same sample in a study of T cell repertoires in cytomegalovirus infection. These TCRs' antigens remain unknown. A single record per CDR3 protein comes from TCRdb applying MiXCR to the reads. The table shows 250,000 to 300,000 distinct CDR3 sequences, with 20% to 25% occurring only once. Specimen: cultured PBMCs, collected from culture after CMV antigen stimulation. The receptors stem from a human donor in good health (CMV status not recorded). Some clones in this sample may be carry-over from other donors' samples.

The rearrangement uses TRBV6-5 and TRBJ2-1; D is unclear. Trimming removed 0 bases at V and 10 bases at J, with 13 bases between. Germline-derived CDR1 and CDR2 are MNHEY and SVGAGI. This CDR3 is 14 amino acids long. The CDR3 spells CASSYSIVQAEQFF. CDR3 DNA sequence: TGTGCCAGCAGTTACTCGATCGTCCAAGCGGAGCAGTTCTTC.

This clonotype came up many times. This chain connects TRBV7-2 to TRBJ2-5; D might be TRBD2 (5 bases). The germline V and J ends were trimmed by 1 base and 11 bases, with 14 bases remaining between them. CDR3 length: 13 amino acids. Germline CDR1 is SGHTA and CDR2 is FQGNSA. The CDR3 region is CASSLVQPGEQYF. CDR3 in DNA: TGTGCCAGCAGCTTAGTCCAGCCTGGGGAGCAGTACTTC.

The chain couples TRBV6-6 to TRBJ1-2; a possible D gene is TRBD1 (5 bases). Trimming cost V 7 bases and J 11 bases, with 14 bases left between them. The CDR3 extends over 11 amino acids. Per the germline V gene, CDR1 is MNHNY and CDR2 is SVGAGI (reference sequence). Written as DNA, the CDR3 is TGTGCCAGCACCGACAGAAGAAGTTACACCTTC. It specifies CASTDRRSYTF.

The sample holds many counts of this clonotype. V and J are TRBV7-2 and TRBJ2-3; D is uncertain. Trimming stripped 4 bases from V and 2 bases from J, with 4 bases between. The CDR3 runs 12 residues. From germline, CDR1 is SGHTA and CDR2 FQGNSA. The CDR3 is CASSSFTDTQYF. As DNA, the CDR3 is TGTGCCAGCAGCTCCTTCACAGATACGCAGTATTTT.

The rearrangement links TRBV7-2 to TRBJ2-7; possible D gene TRBD2, 6 bases. Trimming removed 2 bases from V and 3 bases from J, with 14 bases in between. Germline lookup yields CDR1 SGHTA and CDR2 FQGNSA. There are 15 residues in the CDR3. CDR3 nucleotide sequence: TGTGCCAGCAGCTTAACGCCTATCGGGAGCTACGAGCAGTACTTC. Translated, it gives CASSLTPIGSYEQYF.

This chain uses TRBV28 with TRBJ2-1; tentative D call: TRBD1 (5 bases). Looked up from germline, CDR1 is MDHEN and CDR2 is SYDVKM. Trimming stripped 2 bases from V and 4 bases from J, with 9 bases between. The CDR3 has 14 residues. The CDR3 region is CASSLHGQYNEQFF. The CDR3 region has the DNA TGTGCCAGCAGTTTACACGGACAATACAATGAGCAGTTCTTC. The whole variable domain, remainder taken from reference TRBV28 and TRBJ2-1, is DVKVTQSSRYLVKRTGEKVFLECVQDMDHENMFWYRQDPGLGLRLIYFSYDVKMKEKGDIPEGYSVSREKKERFSLILESASTNQTSMYLCASSLHGQYNEQFFGPGTRLTVL.

The table lists this clonotype with many counts. J is TRBJ2-3 and V is TRBV7-2; 9 positions agree with TRBD2. From germline, CDR1 is SGHTA and CDR2 FQGNSA. Germline trimming cut 5 bases from V and 6 bases from J; bases unmatched to any gene: 15. The CDR3 spans 17 residues. The CDR3 region has the DNA TGTGCCAGCAGCCTAGGCCTAGCGGGACCGGCTAGCGATACGCAGTATTTT. Its protein is CASSLGLAGPASDTQYF.

This sequence joins TRBV7-2 and TRBJ2-2; possibly TRBD1 for D (5 bases). The CDR3 runs 16 residues. Between the trimmed V and J ends, which lost 3 bases and 7 bases, there was a span of 18 bases. In germline, CDR1 is SGHTA, CDR2 FQGNSA. The CDR3 loop reads CASSFGATVPIGELFF. The CDR3 region has the DNA TGTGCCAGCAGCTTTGGTGCGACAGTTCCCATCGGGGAGCTGTTTTTT.

This clonotype appeared a few times. The rearrangement joins TRBV20-1 to TRBJ2-7, with 9 bases that match TRBD2. Per germline, CDR1 DFQATT and CDR2 SNEGSKA (reference sequence). The CDR3 is 14 residues long. V lost 5 bases and J lost 1; bases outside the gene matches: 6. The CDR3, as DNA: TGCAGTGCTGGGGGCGCGGGAGGGTCCTACGAGCAGTACTTC. The encoded protein is CSAGGAGGSYEQYF.

This chain connects TRBV4-3 to TRBJ1-4; possible D gene TRBD1, 6 bases. The ends were cut back, 0 bases at V and 7 bases at J, with 12 bases in the middle. There are 15 residues in the CDR3. The germline V gene has CDR1 LGHNA and CDR2 YSLEER. This CDR3 is CASSQDPGDSEKLFF. The CDR3 DNA is TGCGCCAGCAGCCAAGATCCAGGGGATAGTGAAAAACTGTTTTTT.

The gene calls are TRBV29-1 and TRBJ1-5; 11 nucleotides agree with TRBD1. V lost 5 bases, J lost 6 bases, and 9 bases stayed unmatched. The CDR3 extends over 15 amino acids. CDR1 is SQVTM, CDR2 ANQGSEA, per germline. Here the CDR3 reads CSVRTGGGKGQPQHF. The CDR3 bases are TGCAGCGTTCGGACAGGGGGCGGAAAGGGTCAGCCCCAGCATTTT.

This clonotype was found a few times. This chain joins TRBV19 and TRBJ2-2; 8 bases align to TRBD1. Germline V gives CDR1 LNHDA, CDR2 SQIVND (reference sequence). This CDR3 contains 15 residues. The junction had 6 bases not matched to a gene; V was cut back by 4 bases and J by 5 bases. This chain's CDR3 is CASSKQGAGTGELFF. In DNA form, the CDR3 reads TGTGCCAGTAGTAAGCAGGGGGCAGGAACCGGGGAGCTGTTTTTT.

This clonotype showed up just a few times. The rearrangement uses TRBV12-3 or TRBV12-4 and TRBJ2-7, with D perhaps assigned TRBD1 or TRBD2 (5 bases each). The V and J ends lost 7 bases and 9 bases respectively, with 22 bases between them. This CDR3 is built from 14 residues. CDR3 nucleotide sequence: TGTGCCAGCACTCAAGGGGACCGAGTTTGGGGGCAGTACTTC. This translates into CASTQGDRVWGQYF.

This sequence joins TRBV11-3 and TRBJ2-1, with TRBD2 matching over 8 bases. The V gene end was trimmed by 0 bases and the J gene end by 15 bases; junction bases not matched to a gene: 4. CDR1 SGHNT and CDR2 YENEEA come from the germline V gene. This CDR3 contains 12 residues. CDR3 region: CASSLDRGGRFF. Here the CDR3 DNA reads TGTGCCAGCAGCTTAGATCGGGGGGGGCGGTTCTTC.

V and J are TRBV19 and TRBJ2-7; D possibly corresponds to TRBD2 (5 bases). The CDR3 length is 13 residues. V was trimmed by 5 bases and J by 0 bases, leaving 8 bases between them. The germline V gene has CDR1 LNHDA and CDR2 SQIVND (reference sequence). The chain's CDR3 is CASSYEGSYEQYF. The CDR3 DNA follows: TGTGCCAGTAGTTACGAGGGCTCCTACGAGCAGTACTTC.

The V and J genes are TRBV7-9 and TRBJ2-2, with 9 bases matching TRBD1. Germline V gives CDR1 SEHNR, CDR2 FQNEAQ (reference sequence). V shed 6 bases, J shed 0 bases, and the junction held 2 bases outside the gene matches. The CDR3 has 15 amino acids. CDR3 sequence reads: CASRRTGANTGELFF. The CDR3 region has the DNA TGTGCCAGCAGGAGGACAGGGGCGAACACCGGGGAGCTGTTTTTT.

Ten or more counts support this clonotype. The gene calls are TRBV4-1 and TRBJ2-2, with D perhaps assigned TRBD1 or TRBD2 (5 bases each). Trimming pared 3 bases from V and 3 bases from J, leaving 8 bases between. Germline V gives CDR1 MGHRA, CDR2 YSYEKL. This CDR3 is 14 amino acids long. The CDR3, as DNA: TGCGCCAGCAGCCAGGGACCAGACACCGGGGAGCTGTTTTTT. Amino acids: CASSQGPDTGELFF.

This chain links TRBV6-1 with TRBJ2-1; D remains ambiguous. Deletions cut 5 bases from V and 7 bases from J, with 6 bases between. Looked up from germline, CDR1 is MNHNS and CDR2 is SASEGT. The CDR3 consists of 11 residues. Here the CDR3 reads CASSFTNEQFF. The CDR3 DNA reads TGTGCCAGCAGTTTTACGAATGAGCAGTTCTTC.

In this sample, this clonotype turned up once. The chain recombines TRBV7-3 with TRBJ2-2; TRBD2 aligns across 10 bases. This CDR3 comprises 15 residues. Germline V CDR1 and CDR2: SGHTA, FQGTGA. V shed 8 bases, J shed 4 bases, and the junction held 7 bases outside the gene matches. The CDR3 DNA reads as TGTGCCAGCGGTTTACTAGCGGGATTCACCGGGGAGCTGTTTTTT. Translating it yields CASGLLAGFTGELFF.

The rearrangement joins TRBV9 to TRBJ1-5; D gene ambiguous. The CDR3 sequence is 14 residues long. Germline values: CDR1 SGDLS, CDR2 YYNGEE. V lost 4 bases and J lost 5, with 13 bases in between. The CDR3 sequence: CASSPHSGDQPQHF. Written as DNA, the CDR3 is TGTGCCAGCAGCCCGCACTCTGGGGATCAGCCCCAGCATTTT.

Only a few counts were recorded for this clonotype. This chain joins TRBV27 and TRBJ2-7; the D gene is possibly TRBD1 (7 bases). V shed 2 bases and J shed 4 bases, with 12 bases lying between them. Germline V gene lookup returns CDR1 MNHEY and CDR2 SMNVEV (reference sequence). The CDR3 sequence is 14 residues long. Here the CDR3 DNA reads TGTGCCAGCAGTTTAGGAGGGGGCGCATACGAGCAGTACGTC. This sequence encodes CASSLGGGAYEQYV.

The CDR3: CASSHFNEQFF. The CDR3 DNA reads TGTGCCAGCAGCCATTTCAATGAGCAGTTCTTC. This chain joins TRBV11-2 and TRBJ2-1; D uncertain. The CDR3 is made up of 11 amino acids. CDR1 is SGHAT and CDR2 is FQNNGV in the germline V gene. Trimming took 5 bases from V and 6 from J, leaving 5 bases between them.